The table lists the clone carrying this T cell receptor (beta chain) with a few counts. Its antigen is undetermined. CDR3 length: 14 residues. Between the trimmed V and J ends, which lost 6 bases and 5 bases, there was a span of 13 bases. CDR1 and CDR2 (germline): MDHEN, SYDVKM. This record belongs to a study of T cell responses to AZD1222 COVID-19 vaccine. Data came from immunoSEQ multiplex PCR; TCRdb stores just in-frame clones and leaves some out. This sample has about 140,000 clones; 75% to 95% occur once, and the top ten carry around 3%. General observations from the study: It should be noted that donors were predominantly white British and more often female, and clonal diversity was possibly underestimated. Scientists sampled the repertoires only once the peak T cell response had passed.

The gene calls are TRBV28 and TRBJ1-4; no definite D call. The specimen comprised peripheral blood, sampled on day 0 of AZD1222 vaccination. The clonotype comes from an adult in good health. The CDR3 bases are TGTGCCAGCAGGTTGACACCGAGGAATGAAAAACTGTTTTTT. Its protein is CASRLTPRNEKLFF.